The 8 T cell receptor beta chains presented below share a single source sample, sequenced in a study of radiotherapy plus CTLA-4 blockade in lung cancer. Some clones are missing from TCRdb's copy, which holds only in-frame ones; the method was immunoSEQ multiplex PCR. The sample includes around 71,000 clones, 60% to 80% of them seen just once. The sequencing used peripheral blood, collected from a patient treated with radiotherapy plus ipilimumab. The receptors derive from a human donor with non-small cell lung cancer whose response to radiotherapy plus ipilimumab could not be evaluated. Some clones in this sample may be carry-over from other donors' samples.

This clone was seen only once. The junction and the germline gene differ at one end; a read error may be behind it. The same CDR3 can be traced to other DNA sequences in this sample. This chain connects TRBV6-1 to TRBJ1-6; D unclear. The CDR3 is 12 residues long. Germline CDR1 and CDR2: MNHNS and SASEGT. CDR3 sequence (DNA): TGTGCCAGCAGTGAATCTGATCCTAGGCTTTACTTT. Translated: CASSESDPRLYF.

The V and J genes are TRBV2 and TRBJ1-5; D unclear. Germline V CDR1 and CDR2: SNHLY, FYNNEI. V shed 5 bases and J shed 0 bases, with 11 bases lying between them. This CDR3 region has 15 residues. The CDR3, as DNA: TGTGCCAGCAGTCCCCCCGTCTATAGCAATCAGCCCCAGCATTTT. Translating it yields CASSPPVYSNQPQHF.

The gene calls are TRBV27 and TRBJ1-2, with 7 bases lining up with TRBD1. J was trimmed by 4 bases and V by 7 bases; bases with no gene match: 12. CDR1 and CDR2 from the germline V gene are MNHEY and SMNVEV (reference sequence). The CDR3 is made up of 15 amino acids. The CDR3 loop reads CASKRQGQIGYGYTF. The DNA of the CDR3 is TGTGCCAGCAAAAGACAGGGACAAATCGGCTATGGCTACACCTTC.

The V gene is TRBV10-3, the J gene TRBJ2-7, with D possibly matching TRBD1 (6 bases). V lost 5 bases and J lost 0, with 11 bases in between. This CDR3 comprises 14 residues. The germline V gene has CDR1 ENHRY and CDR2 SYGVKD. As DNA, the CDR3 is TGTGCCATCAGTCCCGGGACAAGCTCCTACGAGCAGTACTTC. Encoded protein: CAISPGTSSYEQYF.

This clone is medium-sized (0.01 to 0.1%). The J gene is TRBJ1-2, the V gene TRBV2; no clear D gene. V lost 5 bases and J lost 4, with 17 bases in between. The CDR3 contains 15 residues. Germline CDR1 and CDR2: SNHLY and FYNNEI. The CDR3 nucleotides are TGTGCCAGCAGTTCCTGGGGAGGAGCTTTCTATGGCTACACCTTC. It yields the protein CASSSWGGAFYGYTF.

The chain is built from TRBV5-4 and TRBJ2-7, with 10 positions matching TRBD1. CDR1 and CDR2 from the germline V gene are SGHNT and YYREEE (reference sequence). There are 15 residues in the CDR3. The junction had 4 bases not matched to a gene; V was cut back by 3 bases and J by 1 base. The chain's CDR3 is CASSSGQGFSYEQYF. In nucleotides, the CDR3 is TGTGCCAGCAGCTCGGGACAGGGGTTTTCCTACGAGCAGTACTTC.

The rearrangement uses TRBV19 and TRBJ2-5; 7 nucleotides align to TRBD1. Unmatched junction bases numbered 1, after V lost 1 base and J lost 5 bases. This CDR3 spans 13 amino acids. Germline V gene sequence: CDR1 LNHDA, CDR2 SQIVND (reference sequence). This CDR3 reads CASSIVQGETQYF. In DNA form, the CDR3 reads TGTGCCAGTAGTATAGTACAGGGGGAGACCCAGTACTTC.

A few counts support this clone. V usage is TRBV7-2 and J usage is TRBJ2-7, with TRBD1 matching 10 bases. Germline V gives CDR1 SGHTA, CDR2 FQGNSA. The CDR3 is 16 residues long. V lost 3 bases to trimming and J lost 2 bases; unmatched junction nucleotides: 7. DNA of the CDR3: TGTGCCAGCAGCTTGACGGGACAGGGGCTAGCCTACGAGCAGTACTTC. It codes for CASSLTGQGLAYEQYF.